The source of this T cell receptor (beta chain) is a study of T cells in Graves' hyperthyroidism and ophthalmopathy. Findings and limits, study-wide: Blood also held most thyroid clonotypes expanded beyond 0.001. Prediction of ophthalmopathy progression came a median 6.5 months pre-onset.

Researchers amplified the TCR beta CDR3 regions from RNA transcripts. A first-round RT-PCR of the TCR CDR3 used the HTBI primer set. TCRdb re-called the multiplex PCR reads through MiXCR, storing one row per CDR3 protein. The table lists approximately 740,000 distinct CDR3 sequences, 12% to 15% of them singletons. Researchers defined stable Graves' hyperthyroidism as no ophthalmopathy progression within 18 months. This clonotype occurred a few times. The antigen remains unidentified. Losses at the gene ends were 2 bases for V and 12 bases for J; bases not matched to a gene: 7. Germline CDR1 is MNHEY and CDR2 is SVGAGI. The CDR3 extends over 16 amino acids.

The material sequenced was blood. The genes are TRBV6-5 and TRBJ2-1; 16 bases are a match to TRBD2. The TCR was taken from a woman aged 18-29 years with Graves' hyperthyroidism. The CDR3 loop is CASSYEGLAGGLVQFF. In nucleotides, the CDR3 is TGTGCCAGCAGTTACGAGGGACTAGCGGGAGGGCTAGTGCAGTTCTTC.